This record covers a single T cell receptor beta chain. What it binds is not known. The data stem from a study of vaccination and CD4 T cells after COVID-19. In the study overall: Overlapping spike peptides from SARS-CoV-2, HCoV-NL63, HCoV-OC43 and HCoV-229E served to stimulate the cells.

CDR3 length equals 14 residues. V was pared by 8 bases and J by 5 bases, with 13 bases of the junction left unmatched. Treatment defined: roughly 10-day PBMC culture with coronavirus spike peptide pools or control peptides (ViraFEST assay). Upon completion of 10 days of culture, CD4+ T cells were isolated via negative selection. The study sequenced cultured CD4+ T cell DNA using the Oncomine TCR Beta short-read assay. Cultures of CD4+ T cells served as the source for extracting genomic DNA. TCRdb passed the PCR reads through MiXCR, listing each CDR3 protein once. The sample has roughly 14,000 distinct CDR3 sequences; 48% are singletons. Whole-study results and caveats: Convalescent patients displayed spike mono-reactivity in 304 of 307 vaccine-specific clones.

Sequenced material: CD4+ T cells from blood, cultured in vitro. The chain recombines TRBV5-3 with TRBJ2-7, with TRBD1 matching over 7 bases. TRBV5-3 is an open reading frame whose function is uncertain. This clonotype was obtained from a human donor who had recovered from COVID-19. The CDR3 loop reads CASSDTGVFNEQYF. In DNA, the CDR3 is TGTGCCAGCAGCGATACAGGGGTCTTTAACGAGCAGTACTTC.